This TCR beta chain was found in a study of shared clonotypes between healthy human individuals. For the study at large: Each donor contributed plates that comprised three CD4 naive, three CD4 memory, two CD8 naive and one CD8 memory. Study-wide findings and caveats: A generally larger estimated richness was seen in naive subsets than in memory subsets.

The investigators split CD4+ cells into a CD45RA+ naive subset and a CD45RA-negative memory subset. The CDR3 consists of 14 residues. Germline V gene sequence: CDR1 SNHLY, CDR2 FYNNEI. With V trimmed by 5 bases and J by 6 bases, 10 bases remained unmatched. Concerning this clone itself: Antigen: not known.

Methods used by the authors: ImmunoSEQ yielded junction-only sequences lacking quality scores, so filtering differed. Some clones are missing from TCRdb's copy, which holds only in-frame ones; the method was immunoSEQ multiplex PCR. From that table come the V and J calls and clone size; the DNA was used to work out D and trimming. The data show fewer than 850,000 clones, 72% seen once. Material: memory CD4+ T cells sorted from blood. Subset given: CD45RA-negative fraction. This receptor was taken from a woman aged 25 to 39 in good health. This chain joins TRBV2 and TRBJ2-7; TRBD1 agrees at 7 bases. The CDR3 loop is CASSSGTAVSEQYF. DNA of the CDR3: TGTGCCAGCAGTTCCGGGACAGCGGTATCCGAGCAGTACTTC.